The 9 T cell receptor beta chains given below trace back to one sample, sequenced in a study of T cell responses to AZD1222 COVID-19 vaccine (dated by TCRdb to about 2021). The library was generated by the immunoSEQ multiplex PCR assay. TCRdb re-hosts the immuneACCESS table, in-frame sequences only. Its copies lack some clones; in the studies checked, an unresolved V gene accounts for under half of them, and the cause for the rest is not known. In this sample the table shows 80,000 or so clones, around nine tenths of which occur a single time. In total, the top ten clones hold less than 5.5% of the sample. Per the publication, the time point label means: baseline before first vaccination. The label giving this sample's treatment or condition can be read as: meningococcal conjugate vaccine given as trial control. This material consisted of peripheral blood, taken on day 0 of MenACWY control vaccination. The receptors come from an adult in good health.

This rearrangement joins TRBV28 to TRBJ1-2; D ambiguous. The V gene lost 4 bases and the J gene lost 9 bases, with 15 bases spanning the gap. CDR1 and CDR2 from the germline V gene are MDHEN and SYDVKM. The CDR3 spans 13 residues. The CDR3 reads CASSSPQLWSYTF. The CDR3, as DNA: TGTGCCAGCAGTTCCCCGCAACTATGGAGCTACACCTTC.

The chain has TRBV28 and TRBJ1-2; weak D call: TRBD1 (6 bases). V was shortened by 11 bases and J by 7 bases, with 14 bases between the two germline ends. CDR1 MDHEN and CDR2 SYDVKM come from the germline V gene. CDR3 size: 11 residues. Written as DNA, the CDR3 is TGTGCCGCACGGGAGGGGGGTGGCTACACCTTC. Translation: CAAREGGGYTF.

The chain couples TRBV18 to TRBJ2-3; D not resolved. V was cut by 2 bases and J by 4 bases, with 4 bases left in between. The length of the CDR3 is 12 residues. The germline CDR1 and CDR2 sequences are KGHSH and LQKENI. CDR3 region: CASSPEADTQYF. The CDR3 DNA follows: TGTGCCAGCTCACCAGAGGCAGATACGCAGTATTTT.

V is TRBV4-3 and J is TRBJ2-1, with 7 nucleotides matching TRBD2. V was clipped by 8 bases and J by 5 bases; unmatched bases: 9. The CDR3 extends over 14 amino acids. From germline, CDR1 is LGHNA and CDR2 YSLEER. CDR3 nucleotides: TGCGCCAGCGGGGGGAGGGCCTGGGACAATGAGCAGTTCTTC. Translated: CASGGRAWDNEQFF.

V usage is TRBV4-3 and J usage is TRBJ2-6, with 7 bases lining up with TRBD1. The CDR3 length is 17 residues. V was clipped by 1 base and J by 0 bases; unmatched bases: 3. Germline CDR1 LGHNA, CDR2 YSLEER. CDR3 region: CASSQGDSSSGANVLTF. In DNA form, the CDR3 reads TGCGCCAGCAGCCAAGGGGACAGTAGCTCTGGGGCCAACGTCCTGACTTTC.

The rearrangement uses TRBV15 and TRBJ2-5, with TRBD2 matching 10 bases. This CDR3 contains 17 residues. Trimming cost V 8 bases and J 1 base; bases outside gene matches: 13. CDR1 and CDR2 (germline): LNHNV, YYDKDF (reference sequence). The CDR3 DNA reads as TGTGCCACCGGGGGGGCTGCCGTAGCGGGAGGCCAAGAGACCCAGTACTTC. Its translation: CATGGAAVAGGQETQYF.

This rearrangement joins TRBV6-5 to TRBJ1-4; a possible D gene is TRBD1 (5 bases). Germline lookup yields CDR1 MNHEY and CDR2 SVGAGI. Trimming cost V 6 bases and J 6 bases, with 17 bases left between them. The CDR3 is 15 amino acids. This CDR3 reads CASRSGGAGDEKLFF. CDR3 sequence (DNA): TGTGCCAGCAGATCTGGAGGGGCTGGGGATGAAAAACTGTTTTTT.

The genes are TRBV5-1 and TRBJ2-7; weak D call: TRBD1 (6 bases). Germline V gene sequence: CDR1 SGHRS, CDR2 YFSETQ. CDR3 length equals 14 residues. V dropped 0 bases and J dropped 4 bases, with 11 bases sitting between them. CDR3 nucleotides: TGCGCCAGCAGCTTGGCCAGACAGGCGTACGAGCAGTACTTC. As protein: CASSLARQAYEQYF.

V is TRBV7-2 and J is TRBJ2-5, with D possibly matching TRBD2 (5 bases). Germline loops: CDR1 SGHTA, CDR2 FQGNSA. This CDR3 comprises 12 residues. V was cut by 6 bases and J by 5 bases, with 10 bases left in between. CDR3 loop: CASRLGGETQYF. The DNA of the CDR3 is TGTGCCAGCAGGCTGGGCGGGGAGACCCAGTACTTC.